These 16 T cell receptor beta chains originate from one sample sequenced in a study of CD8+ T cells in alopecia areata. Treatment noted: oral pan-JAK inhibitor, 5-10 mg twice daily. Sequencing relied on a cDNA template that was reverse transcribed from extracted RNA. The data were produced by immunoSEQ multiplex PCR, yet TCRdb's version contains in-frame clones alone and is incomplete. The sample carries 200,000 to 250,000 clones, about two fifths recorded once. Sequences were derived from CD4+ T cells sorted from blood, sampled between weeks 30 and 35, from a patient treated with tofacitinib. Source of these receptors: a human donor with alopecia areata.

This chain links TRBV5-6 with TRBJ1-4, with a tentative D call TRBD1 (5 bases). This CDR3 has 14 residues. Germline CDR1 is SGHDT and CDR2 is YYEEEE. Trimming took 4 bases from V and 6 from J, leaving 13 bases between them. CDR3 coding DNA: TGTGCCAGCAGCATAGACCGGGACGATGAAAAACTGTTTTTT. Translating it yields CASSIDRDDEKLFF.

This rearrangement joins TRBV7-2 to TRBJ2-7; 10 bases map to TRBD1. The germline V gene encodes CDR1 SGHTA and CDR2 FQGNSA. This CDR3 has 15 amino acids. V shed 6 bases, J shed 1 base, and the junction held 6 bases outside the gene matches. DNA of the CDR3: TGTGCCAGCAGGGCTCGACAGGGGGCATCCTACGAGCAGTACTTC. It encodes CASRARQGASYEQYF.

The chain is built from TRBV5-1 and TRBJ1-1; D is uncertain. The CDR3 is 8 amino acids. The V end lost 7 bases, the J end lost 8 bases, and 3 bases lay between the germline ends. CDR1 is SGHRS, CDR2 YFSETQ, per germline. The CDR3 protein is CASSEAFF. The CDR3 DNA reads as TGCGCCAGCTCGGAAGCTTTCTTT.

The chain uses TRBV11-2 and TRBJ1-1; D possibly corresponds to TRBD1 (5 bases). V shed 0 bases and J shed 7 bases, with 9 bases lying between them. This CDR3 contains 13 residues. Germline lookup yields CDR1 SGHAT and CDR2 FQNNGV. The CDR3 loop reads CASSLDFQGEAFF. CDR3 nucleotide sequence: TGTGCCAGCAGCTTAGATTTTCAGGGTGAAGCTTTCTTT.

This clone has only a few counts. The chain is built from TRBV25-1 and TRBJ1-3; weak D call: TRBD1 (5 bases). Germline assignment: CDR1 MGHDK and CDR2 SYGVNS. Trimming pared 4 bases from V and 8 bases from J, leaving 12 bases between. The CDR3 has 13 amino acids. CDR3 sequence: CASSVGHLDTIYF. CDR3 coding DNA: TGTGCCAGCAGTGTTGGACATCTAGACACCATATATTTT.

The V and J genes are TRBV4-2 and TRBJ2-3; D unresolved. The germline gives CDR1 LGHNA, CDR2 YNFKEQ. The CDR3 is 11 residues long. The V gene lost 2 bases and the J gene lost 3 bases, with 0 bases spanning the gap. The DNA for the CDR3 is TGTGCCAGCAGCCAAACAGATACGCAGTATTTT. Its protein is CASSQTDTQYF.

V and J are TRBV6-1 and TRBJ1-1, with D uncertain. The V end lost 7 bases, the J end lost 1 base, and 13 bases lay between the germline ends. The germline CDR1 and CDR2 sequences are MNHNS and SASEGT. CDR3 length: 14 amino acids. The CDR3 region is CASTLERRNTEAFF. The CDR3 nucleotides read TGTGCCAGCACCCTGGAACGTAGGAACACTGAAGCTTTCTTT.

V and J are TRBV30 and TRBJ1-1, with 8 bases that match TRBD1. The CDR3 totals 16 residues. V was clipped by 4 bases and J by 0 bases; unmatched bases: 10. Per germline, CDR1 GTSNPN and CDR2 SVGIG (reference sequence). The CDR3 DNA reads as TGTGCCTGGACTCATCGACAGGGGAGAATGAACACTGAAGCTTTCTTT. It encodes CAWTHRQGRMNTEAFF.

This clone was seen more than once but under ten times. The chain uses TRBV29-1 and TRBJ2-3, with no clear D. The CDR3 length is 14 residues. Deletions cut 0 bases from V and 2 bases from J, with 9 bases between. Germline loops: CDR1 SQVTM, CDR2 ANQGSEA. The CDR3 is CSVEESSYTDTQYF. The CDR3 nucleotides are TGCAGCGTTGAAGAAAGTTCCTACACAGATACGCAGTATTTT.

The V call is TRBV30, the J call TRBJ2-7; TRBD2 agrees at 11 bases. CDR3 length: 11 amino acids. The germline gives CDR1 GTSNPN, CDR2 SVGIG (reference sequence). The V gene end was trimmed by 2 bases and the J gene end by 10 bases; junction bases not matched to a gene: 1. The CDR3 region is CAWSLAGGQYF. In DNA, the CDR3 is TGTGCCTGGAGTCTAGCGGGGGGACAGTACTTC.

This clone was seen a handful of times. This chain joins TRBV6-5 and TRBJ2-7; D gene ambiguous. The CDR3 loop spans 11 amino acids. Germline CDR1 is MNHEY and CDR2 is SVGAGI. The V and J ends lost 6 bases and 4 bases respectively, with 7 bases between them. The CDR3 coding sequence is TGTGCCAGCAGATATGATTACGAGCAGTACTTC. Translated, it gives CASRYDYEQYF.

The chain joins TRBV6-1 to TRBJ1-1; TRBD1 matches at 8 bases. Germline V lookup: CDR1 MNHNS, CDR2 SASEGT. There are 14 residues in the CDR3. Trimming took 6 bases from V and 3 from J; bases not matched to a gene: 6. In nucleotides, the CDR3 is TGTGCCAGCAGCGAGACAGGGGAGGACACTGAAGCTTTCTTT. It is translated as CASSETGEDTEAFF.

Only a few counts were recorded for this clone. The chain is built from TRBV28 and TRBJ2-5; maybe TRBD1 (6 bases). Germline CDR1 and CDR2: MDHEN and SYDVKM. The length of the CDR3 is 13 residues. V lost 5 bases to trimming and J lost 5 bases, with 12 bases between them. CDR3 nucleotides: TGTGCCAGCAGTCTACAGGGTGGGGAGACCCAGTACTTC. This sequence encodes CASSLQGGETQYF.

The chain employs TRBV2 and TRBJ2-5; D may be TRBD1 (5 bases). The CDR3 sequence is 13 residues long. Trimming took off 8 bases at V and 3 bases at J, with 13 bases between the two ends. The V gene's germline CDR1 is SNHLY and CDR2 FYNNEI. CDR3 sequence reads: CASGAAPKETQYF. The CDR3 DNA sequence: TGTGCCAGCGGGGCTGCCCCAAAAGAGACCCAGTACTTC.

The rearrangement uses TRBV25-1 and TRBJ2-7; D gene ambiguous. The V end lost 6 bases, the J end lost 6 bases, and 9 bases lay between the germline ends. Germline CDR1 and CDR2: MGHDK and SYGVNS. CDR3 length: 11 residues. CDR3 sequence reads: CASRGSPEQYF. In DNA, the CDR3 is TGTGCCAGCAGGGGCTCGCCCGAGCAGTACTTC.

This clone was counted only a few times. The chain has TRBV5-4 and TRBJ2-6; tentative D call: TRBD1 (5 bases). CDR1 and CDR2 (germline): SGHNT, YYREEE (reference sequence). The germline V and J ends were trimmed by 4 bases and 2 bases, with 10 bases remaining between them. The length of the CDR3 is 15 residues. CDR3 in DNA: TGTGCCAGCAGCCCCCAGGGAACTGGGGCCAACGTCCTGACTTTC. As protein: CASSPQGTGANVLTF.